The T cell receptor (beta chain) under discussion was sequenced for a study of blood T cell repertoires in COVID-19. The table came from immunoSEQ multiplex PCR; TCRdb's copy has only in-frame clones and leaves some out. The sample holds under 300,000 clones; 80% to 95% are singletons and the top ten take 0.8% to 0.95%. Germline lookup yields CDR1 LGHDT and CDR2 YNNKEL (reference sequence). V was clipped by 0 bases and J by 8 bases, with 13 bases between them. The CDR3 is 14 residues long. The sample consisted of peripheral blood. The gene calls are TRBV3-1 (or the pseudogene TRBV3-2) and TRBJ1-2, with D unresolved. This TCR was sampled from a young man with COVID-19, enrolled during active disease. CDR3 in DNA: TGTGCCAGCAGCCAAGATCCGGGGTTTGTCGGCTACACCTTC. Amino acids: CASSQDPGFVGYTF.